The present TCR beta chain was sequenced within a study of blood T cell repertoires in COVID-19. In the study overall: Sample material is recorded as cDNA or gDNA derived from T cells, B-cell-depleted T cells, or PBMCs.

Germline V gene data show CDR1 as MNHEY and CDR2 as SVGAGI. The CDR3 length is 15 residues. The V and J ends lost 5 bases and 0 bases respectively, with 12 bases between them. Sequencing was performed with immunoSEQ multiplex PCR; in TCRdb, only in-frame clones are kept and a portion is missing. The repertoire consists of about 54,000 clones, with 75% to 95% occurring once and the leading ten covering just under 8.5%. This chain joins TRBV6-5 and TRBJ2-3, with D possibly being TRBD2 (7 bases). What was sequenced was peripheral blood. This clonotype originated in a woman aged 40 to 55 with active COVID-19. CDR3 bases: TGTGCCAGCAGTAGGGGGGGGGAGAGCACAGATACGCAGTATTTT. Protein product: CASSRGGESTDTQYF.